This T cell receptor beta chain is from a study of beta chain features in type 1 diabetes. Study-wide context: Examination covered around 110 million sorted cells spanning all samples. Study results and caveats: Cells carrying high TCR expression could end up over-represented when cDNA is sequenced. Shortening of TCRB CDR3s, moderate but significant, appeared in all four CD4+ subsets of Type 1 diabetes patients.

Germline V gives CDR1 MGHDK, CDR2 SYGVNS. This CDR3 comprises 17 residues. The V gene end was trimmed by 1 base and the J gene end by 3 bases; junction bases not matched to a gene: 3. This clone was picked up a small number of times. No antigen is known for it. Expressed TCRB transcripts were sequenced after all isolated RNA was converted to cDNA. Read counts averaged approximately 3.5 million for samples of naive, central memory and regulatory T cells. The repertoire was sequenced with immunoSEQ multiplex PCR; TCRdb's copy has only in-frame clones and lacks some. The sample has approximately 400,000 clones, about 15% seen once.

Material: naive CD4+ T cells from blood. The clonotype comes from a woman under 30 in good health. The V and J genes are TRBV25-1 and TRBJ2-2, with 12 bases aligning to TRBD2. CDR3 sequence reads: CASSESSGRADTGELFF. CDR3 nucleotide sequence: TGTGCCAGCAGTGAATCTAGCGGGAGGGCCGACACCGGGGAGCTGTTTTTT.